A selection of T cell receptor beta chains follows, all from one sample in a study of shared clonotypes between healthy human individuals. Measured with immunoSEQ multiplex PCR; TCRdb has only the in-frame clones, and not every one. Of millions of clones in the sample, about 95% are singletons; the top ten hold around 0.13%. Input material: naive CD4+ T cells sorted from blood. These receptors came from a man aged 18 to 30 in good health. The CDR3 runs from the conserved cysteine through the conserved F or W. Fields, in order: clone size, D gene, V gene, J gene, CDR3 DNA, CDR3 protein. A D gene is named only where the DNA matches it firmly. Not every row has a clone size; where given, it reads once, few, many or a size class.

clone size: NA; D gene: NA; V gene: TRBV4-1; J gene: TRBJ2-7; CDR3 DNA: TGCGCCAGCAGCCTAATCCGGGACACCTCCTACGAGCAGTACTTC; CDR3 protein: CASSLIRDTSYEQYF
clone size: NA; D gene: NA; V gene: TRBV5-4; J gene: TRBJ2-1; CDR3 DNA: TGTGCCAGCAGCCGCGGGACGGGCAATGAGCAGTTCTTC; CDR3 protein: CASSRGTGNEQFF
clone size: NA; D gene: NA; V gene: TRBV18; J gene: TRBJ2-7; CDR3 DNA: TGTGCCAGCTCACTTGCGGGGACAAATTACGAGCAGTACTTC; CDR3 protein: CASSLAGTNYEQYF
clone size: NA; D gene: NA; V gene: TRBV7-9; J gene: TRBJ1-6; CDR3 DNA: TGTGCCAGCAGCTCGCCCGCCGAGGGGGGGCGAGGTTCACCCCTCCACTTT; CDR3 protein: CASSSPAEGGRGSPLHF
clone size: NA; D gene: NA; V gene: TRBV5-5; J gene: TRBJ1-5; CDR3 DNA: TGTGCCAGCGACGCCGGATTAATGGGCAATCAGCCCCAGCATTTT; CDR3 protein: CASDAGLMGNQPQHF
clone size: NA; D gene: NA; V gene: TRBV28; J gene: TRBJ1-1; CDR3 DNA: TGTGCCAGCAGTTTAATCTCCACTGAAGCTTTCTTT; CDR3 protein: CASSLISTEAFF
clone size: NA; D gene: NA; V gene: TRBV30; J gene: TRBJ2-4; CDR3 DNA: TGTGCCTGGAGTGGGTTAGCAGAAAACATTCAGTACTTC; CDR3 protein: CAWSGLAENIQYF
clone size: few; D gene: NA; V gene: TRBV2; J gene: TRBJ1-5; CDR3 DNA: TGTGCCAGCAGTCTAGGAGGTATGAGTCAGCCCCAGCATTTT; CDR3 protein: CASSLGGMSQPQHF
clone size: NA; D gene: TRBD1; V gene: TRBV6-5; J gene: TRBJ1-1; CDR3 DNA: TGTGCCAGCTCCAGGGGGGCTGAAGCTTTCTTT; CDR3 protein: CASSRGAEAFF
clone size: NA; D gene: NA; V gene: TRBV10-3; J gene: TRBJ2-7; CDR3 DNA: TGTGCCATGGCGACCGGACAGACCTACGAGCAGTACTTC; CDR3 protein: CAMATGQTYEQYF
clone size: NA; D gene: TRBD1; V gene: TRBV18; J gene: TRBJ2-7; CDR3 DNA: TGTGCCAGCTCCCGGGACAGGGGGCTCGAGCAGTACTTC; CDR3 protein: CASSRDRGLEQYF
clone size: NA; D gene: TRBD1; V gene: TRBV19; J gene: TRBJ2-3; CDR3 DNA: TGTGCCAGCTCCGACAGGGACCACACAGATACGCAGTATTTT; CDR3 protein: CASSDRDHTDTQYF
clone size: NA; D gene: NA; V gene: TRBV2; J gene: TRBJ2-5; CDR3 DNA: TGTGCCAGCAGAAAACAGGGAGGATGGCAAGAGACCCAGTACTTC; CDR3 protein: CASRKQGGWQETQYF
clone size: NA; D gene: TRBD1; V gene: TRBV18; J gene: TRBJ1-1; CDR3 DNA: TGTGCCAGCTCATCCCAGGGGGGGAACACTGAAGCTTTCTTT; CDR3 protein: CASSSQGGNTEAFF
clone size: NA; D gene: NA; V gene: TRBV19; J gene: TRBJ2-5; CDR3 DNA: TGTGCCAGTCGGAGGGCTAATACCCAAGAGACCCAGTACTTC; CDR3 protein: CASRRANTQETQYF
clone size: NA; D gene: NA; V gene: TRBV10-3; J gene: TRBJ1-1; CDR3 DNA: TGTGCCATCAGTGAACAGGTCGGGACTGAAGCTTTCTTT; CDR3 protein: CAISEQVGTEAFF
clone size: NA; D gene: NA; V gene: TRBV7-7; J gene: TRBJ2-7; CDR3 DNA: TGTGCTAGCAGCTCGCCGCGAAAGATTGCGAGCTCCTACGAGCAGTACTTC; CDR3 protein: CASSSPRKIASSYEQYF
clone size: NA; D gene: NA; V gene: TRBV6-5; J gene: TRBJ2-7; CDR3 DNA: TGTGCCACCACAAACTCCTACGAGCAGTACTTC; CDR3 protein: CATTNSYEQYF
clone size: NA; D gene: NA; V gene: TRBV6-1; J gene: TRBJ2-1; CDR3 DNA: TGTGCCAGCAGTGAAGGGCGCGAGCAGTTCTTC; CDR3 protein: CASSEGREQFF
clone size: NA; D gene: NA; V gene: TRBV18; J gene: TRBJ2-5; CDR3 DNA: TGTGCCAGCTCAACGGCTCCGAAGGGAGAGACCCAGTACTTC; CDR3 protein: CASSTAPKGETQYF
clone size: NA; D gene: TRBD1; V gene: TRBV5-1; J gene: TRBJ1-2; CDR3 DNA: TGCGCCAGCAGCTCACAGACAGGGGGTGTCTATGGCTACACCTTC; CDR3 protein: CASSSQTGGVYGYTF
clone size: NA; D gene: TRBD2; V gene: TRBV10-3; J gene: TRBJ2-3; CDR3 DNA: TGTGCCATCAGTGGTAGCGGGGGGGCCCCAGATACGCAGTATTTT; CDR3 protein: CAISGSGGAPDTQYF
clone size: NA; D gene: NA; V gene: TRBV2; J gene: TRBJ1-5; CDR3 DNA: TGTGCCAGCAGTGAAGCTGGGGGGGCTGGGAAGCCCCAGCATTTT; CDR3 protein: CASSEAGGAGKPQHF
clone size: NA; D gene: TRBD2; V gene: TRBV4-1; J gene: TRBJ2-3; CDR3 DNA: TGCGCCAGCAGCCAAGACAGGTCCGAAGCGGGAGCTAGAGATACGCAGTATTTT; CDR3 protein: CASSQDRSEAGARDTQYF
clone size: NA; D gene: TRBD1; V gene: TRBV6-6; J gene: TRBJ2-7; CDR3 DNA: TGTGCCACCACGCAGGGACAGGGAGCAAACTCCTACGAGCAGTACTTC; CDR3 protein: CATTQGQGANSYEQYF
clone size: NA; D gene: TRBD1; V gene: TRBV4-1; J gene: TRBJ2-7; CDR3 DNA: TGCGCCAGCAGCCAAGGGTCCGGGACAGGAACTTCCTACGAGCAGTACTTC; CDR3 protein: CASSQGSGTGTSYEQYF
clone size: NA; D gene: NA; V gene: TRBV7-2; J gene: TRBJ2-7; CDR3 DNA: TGTGCCAGCAGCCCCTCGGGACTCAAGGGCGAGCAGTACTTC; CDR3 protein: CASSPSGLKGEQYF
clone size: NA; D gene: NA; V gene: TRBV9; J gene: TRBJ1-1; CDR3 DNA: TGTGCCAGCAGCGTAAAAGGGGTTAGCACTGAAGCTTTCTTT; CDR3 protein: CASSVKGVSTEAFF
clone size: NA; D gene: TRBD2; V gene: TRBV6-5; J gene: TRBJ2-7; CDR3 DNA: TGTGCCAGCAGCGCCGGGACTAGCGGGGGTTACGAGCAGTACTTC; CDR3 protein: CASSAGTSGGYEQYF
clone size: NA; D gene: NA; V gene: TRBV7-2; J gene: TRBJ1-1; CDR3 DNA: TGTGCCAGCAGCTTAGACGTGGTGGTAGCTTTCTTT; CDR3 protein: CASSLDVVVAFF
clone size: NA; D gene: NA; V gene: TRBV2; J gene: TRBJ1-2; CDR3 DNA: TGTGCCAGCAGTGAGATCGGGGGGCGCGGCTACACCTTC; CDR3 protein: CASSEIGGRGYTF
clone size: NA; D gene: NA; V gene: TRBV6-1; J gene: TRBJ2-1; CDR3 DNA: TGTGCCAGCAGTGCGGTGGAGGGCGCCTACAATGAGCAGTTCTTC; CDR3 protein: CASSAVEGAYNEQFF
clone size: NA; D gene: TRBD1; V gene: TRBV2; J gene: TRBJ1-1; CDR3 DNA: TGTGCCAGCAAGATCCGGGACAGGGGGATGTCTGAAGCTTTCTTT; CDR3 protein: CASKIRDRGMSEAFF
clone size: NA; D gene: NA; V gene: TRBV11-2; J gene: TRBJ2-7; CDR3 DNA: TGTGCCAGCAGCTTAGAGGGGGGCAGGAGCTCCTACGAGCAGTACTTC; CDR3 protein: CASSLEGGRSSYEQYF
clone size: NA; D gene: NA; V gene: TRBV5-1; J gene: TRBJ2-2; CDR3 DNA: TGCGCCAGCAGCTTCTGGCAGGGAAAAAACACCGGGGAGCTGTTTTTT; CDR3 protein: CASSFWQGKNTGELFF
clone size: NA; D gene: NA; V gene: TRBV5-1; J gene: TRBJ1-1; CDR3 DNA: TGCGCCAGCAGCTTCCTGGGGCAGGGAGGTACTGAAGCTTTCTTT; CDR3 protein: CASSFLGQGGTEAFF
clone size: NA; D gene: NA; V gene: TRBV10-3; J gene: TRBJ2-2; CDR3 DNA: TGTGCCATCAGTGGGACGGGGAACACCGGGGAGCTGTTTTTT; CDR3 protein: CAISGTGNTGELFF
clone size: NA; D gene: NA; V gene: TRBV10-2; J gene: TRBJ2-3; CDR3 DNA: TGCGCCAGCAGTGACTACGGAGGATCATCAGATACGCAGTATTTT; CDR3 protein: CASSDYGGSSDTQYF
clone size: NA; D gene: NA; V gene: TRBV19; J gene: TRBJ2-3; CDR3 DNA: TGTGCCAGTAGCGGGGGAGACACAGATACGCAGTATTTT; CDR3 protein: CASSGGDTDTQYF
clone size: NA; D gene: NA; V gene: TRBV2; J gene: TRBJ2-3; CDR3 DNA: TGTGCCAGCAGTGTAGACGGGCCCCCAGATACGCAGTATTTT; CDR3 protein: CASSVDGPPDTQYF
clone size: NA; D gene: TRBD1; V gene: TRBV28; J gene: TRBJ1-4; CDR3 DNA: TGTGCCAGCAGCCTTAGACAGGGTTTAAATGAAAAACTGTTTTTT; CDR3 protein: CASSLRQGLNEKLFF
clone size: NA; D gene: NA; V gene: TRBV18; J gene: TRBJ2-2; CDR3 DNA: TGTGCCAGCTCACCAGCGTCAGGGCATGTCGGGGAGCTGTTTTTT; CDR3 protein: CASSPASGHVGELFF
clone size: NA; D gene: NA; V gene: TRBV29-1; J gene: TRBJ1-1; CDR3 DNA: TGCAGCGTTGAAGATTTACAGGGCACTGAAGCTTTCTTT; CDR3 protein: CSVEDLQGTEAFF
clone size: few; D gene: NA; V gene: TRBV10-3; J gene: TRBJ1-2; CDR3 DNA: TGTGCCATCAGTACGACGGAGAGCCGGGAAGGCTACACCTTC; CDR3 protein: CAISTTESREGYTF
clone size: NA; D gene: TRBD1; V gene: TRBV5-6; J gene: TRBJ2-5; CDR3 DNA: TGTGCCAGCAGCTCTGCCGGGACAGGGTTAGAGACCCAGTACTTC; CDR3 protein: CASSSAGTGLETQYF
clone size: NA; D gene: TRBD1; V gene: TRBV18; J gene: TRBJ2-1; CDR3 DNA: TGTGCCAGCTCTCGAGGACAGGGCGCCTACAATGAGCAGTTCTTC; CDR3 protein: CASSRGQGAYNEQFF
clone size: NA; D gene: NA; V gene: TRBV30; J gene: TRBJ1-2; CDR3 DNA: TGTGCCTGGAGTGTACCCGGACACCGCTTTGACTATGGCTACACCTTC; CDR3 protein: CAWSVPGHRFDYGYTF
clone size: NA; D gene: TRBD2; V gene: TRBV25-1; J gene: TRBJ2-1; CDR3 DNA: TGTGCCAGCAGTGAATATCGATTAGCGGGTGAGCAGTTCTTC; CDR3 protein: CASSEYRLAGEQFF
clone size: NA; D gene: NA; V gene: TRBV7-3; J gene: TRBJ2-5; CDR3 DNA: TGTGCCAGCAGCTTACTGGGTCCCCAAGAGACCCAGTACTTC; CDR3 protein: CASSLLGPQETQYF
clone size: NA; D gene: NA; V gene: TRBV7-8; J gene: TRBJ1-5; CDR3 DNA: TGTGCCAGCAGCCCGGGACTCTCACCTGGGCCCCAGCATTTT; CDR3 protein: CASSPGLSPGPQHF
clone size: NA; D gene: NA; V gene: TRBV5-1; J gene: TRBJ1-1; CDR3 DNA: TGCGCCAGCAGCCCCGCCGGGGGGAACACTGAAGCTTTCTTT; CDR3 protein: CASSPAGGNTEAFF
clone size: once; D gene: NA; V gene: TRBV7-2; J gene: TRBJ2-1; CDR3 DNA: TGTGCCAGCAGCTTGTATGCCTCCTACAATGAGCAGTTCTTC; CDR3 protein: CASSLYASYNEQFF
clone size: NA; D gene: NA; V gene: TRBV10-1; J gene: TRBJ1-4; CDR3 DNA: TGCGCCAGCAGTGCCCAGGGGAATGAAAAACTGTTTTTT; CDR3 protein: CASSAQGNEKLFF
clone size: NA; D gene: NA; V gene: TRBV5-1; J gene: TRBJ2-2; CDR3 DNA: TGCGCCAGCAGCTTGGGACTAGACTCCGGGGAGCTGTTTTTT; CDR3 protein: CASSLGLDSGELFF
clone size: NA; D gene: NA; V gene: TRBV2; J gene: TRBJ1-2; CDR3 DNA: TGTGCCAGCAGTGAAGGCAGAAACTATGGCTACACCTTC; CDR3 protein: CASSEGRNYGYTF